A single sample gave rise to the 12 T cell receptor beta chains below, sequenced in a study of blood T cell repertoires in COVID-19. Measured with immunoSEQ multiplex PCR; TCRdb has only the in-frame clones, and not every one. Here the sample spans around 140,000 clones, about 87% being singletons. The sequencing sample was made of peripheral blood. These TCRs come from a woman between 45 and 65 years old with acute or convalescent COVID-19.

V and J are TRBV3-1 (or the pseudogene TRBV3-2) and TRBJ2-3; D uncertain. The V end lost 4 bases, the J end lost 0 bases, and 2 bases lay between the germline ends. The CDR3 loop spans 12 amino acids. Germline V gives CDR1 LGHDT, CDR2 YNNKEL (reference sequence). The CDR3 reads CASSPSTDTQYF. The DNA of the CDR3 is TGTGCCAGCAGCCCTAGCACAGATACGCAGTATTTT.

This clone was observed a single time. This chain uses TRBV27 with TRBJ2-2, with D perhaps matching TRBD1 (5 bases). CDR1 and CDR2 (germline): MNHEY, SMNVEV (reference sequence). V gave up 4 bases and J gave up 4 bases, with 10 bases separating them. CDR3 length: 14 amino acids. CDR3 protein: CASSSSQGTGELFF. The CDR3 bases are TGTGCCAGCAGTTCGTCCCAGGGCACCGGGGAGCTGTTTTTT.

This clone was seen a single time. V gene TRBV19 combines with J gene TRBJ1-1, with D maybe TRBD1 (5 bases). V lost 3 bases to trimming and J lost 1 base, with 9 bases between them. The CDR3 consists of 14 residues. From germline, CDR1 is LNHDA and CDR2 SQIVND (reference sequence). This CDR3 reads CASSIGGANTEAFF. The CDR3, as DNA: TGTGCCAGTAGTATTGGAGGGGCGAACACTGAAGCTTTCTTT.

V and J are TRBV12-3 or TRBV12-4 and TRBJ1-2, with D maybe TRBD1 (6 bases). The CDR3 is 13 amino acids. The V end was cut by 3 bases, the J end by 6 bases, with 11 bases between. Here the CDR3 DNA reads TGTGCCAGCAGTTTTGGGGGCGAAGATGGCTACACCTTC. It codes for CASSFGGEDGYTF.

The chain has TRBV2 and TRBJ1-1; D gene ambiguous. This CDR3 is built from 15 residues. Germline CDR1 is SNHLY and CDR2 is FYNNEI. Trimming took off 6 bases at V and 7 bases at J, with 21 bases between the two ends. Here the CDR3 reads CASSLLPGREFEAFF. Written as DNA, the CDR3 is TGTGCCAGCAGCCTACTCCCCGGGAGGGAGTTTGAAGCTTTCTTT. Combining the CDR3 with reference TRBV2 and TRBJ1-1 gives the whole variable domain EPEVTQTPSHQVTQMGQEVILRCVPISNHLYFYWYRQILGQKVEFLVSFYNNEISEKSEIFDDQFSVERPDGSNFTLKIRSTKLEDSAMYFCASSLLPGREFEAFFGQGTRLTVV.

The chain recombines TRBV28 with TRBJ2-7; a weak D match, TRBD1 (6 bases). The ends were cut back, 5 bases at V and 2 bases at J, with 13 bases in the middle. Per the germline V gene, CDR1 is MDHEN and CDR2 is SYDVKM. The CDR3 has 14 amino acids. The CDR3, as DNA: TGTGCCAGCAGTACCAGGGGAAGGGCCTACGAGCAGTACTTC. As protein: CASSTRGRAYEQYF.

This chain uses TRBV27 with TRBJ2-7, with 9 bases fitting TRBD1. CDR3 size: 14 residues. V was pared by 2 bases and J by 4 bases, with 3 bases of the junction left unmatched. The germline V gene has CDR1 MNHEY and CDR2 SMNVEV (reference sequence). For the CDR3, the DNA is TGTGCCAGCAGTTTAGGGACAGGGAAATACGAGCAGTACTTC. Amino acid sequence: CASSLGTGKYEQYF.

This clone is a singleton in its sample. The genes are TRBV2 and TRBJ2-3; D gene ambiguous. The CDR3 has 12 amino acids. V was clipped by 11 bases and J by 4 bases, with 13 bases between them. Germline V gene lookup returns CDR1 SNHLY and CDR2 FYNNEI. The CDR3, as DNA: TGTGCCTCCCGAGGTGCTGCAGATACGCAGTATTTT. It codes for CASRGAADTQYF.

A note on this clone: An end of the junction does not agree with germline; a read error may underlie this. The chain is built from TRBV6-5 and TRBJ1-4; D not resolved. CDR3 size: 15 residues. Germline assignment: CDR1 MNHEY and CDR2 SVGAGI. CDR3 amino acids: CASSYSTYRKEKLFF. The CDR3 nucleotides are TGTGCCAGCAGCTACTCGACTTATCGGAAGGAAAAACTGTTTTTT.

The chain uses TRBV27 and TRBJ2-1; 8 bases are a match to TRBD1. The germline V gene has CDR1 MNHEY and CDR2 SMNVEV (reference sequence). V dropped 3 bases and J dropped 8; count of bases not matched to a gene: 15. CDR3 length: 17 amino acids. CDR3 in amino acids: CASSLSFRSGGFYEQFF. CDR3 nucleotides: TGTGCCAGCAGTTTGTCGTTCCGGTCAGGGGGCTTCTATGAGCAGTTCTTC.

The chain joins TRBV3-1 (or the pseudogene TRBV3-2) to TRBJ2-7; 11 nucleotides match TRBD2. Per germline, CDR1 LGHDT and CDR2 YNNKEL (reference sequence). V shed 1 base and J 3 bases; nucleotides not matched to a gene: 5. The CDR3 is 16 amino acids. In nucleotides, the CDR3 is TGTGCCAGCAGCCAAGGGGGACTAGCGGAGATCTACGAGCAGTACTTC. Protein: CASSQGGLAEIYEQYF.

J is TRBJ1-3 and V is TRBV19, with 7 bases matching TRBD1. This CDR3 has 15 amino acids. Germline loops: CDR1 LNHDA, CDR2 SQIVND (reference sequence). Germline trimming cut 2 bases from V and 3 bases from J; bases unmatched to any gene: 4. The CDR3 DNA reads as TGTGCCAGTAGTATATCTAGGACAGGTGGAAACACCATATATTTT. Translation: CASSISRTGGNTIYF.